The rows below give T cell receptor beta chains drawn from one sample of a study of regulatory T cells in long-lasting Graves disease. TCRdb fed the multiplex PCR reads into MiXCR, producing one record per CDR3 protein. The top ten clones hold around 12% of a sample with about 610,000 distinct CDR3 sequences, more than 15% of them seen once. This sample also appeared in a second study, on T cells in Graves' hyperthyroidism and ophthalmopathy.

The source material was peripheral blood mononuclear cells (PBMCs), sampled at new diagnosis, from a patient treated with antithyroid drugs. The source of these receptors is a man aged 18 to 30 with Graves disease. CDR3s include the opening cysteine and the closing phenylalanine or tryptophan. A D gene is named only where the DNA matches it firmly. Clone size is given for some rows only: seen once, a few or many times, or a class if the clone is expanded.

v_call,d_call,cdr3_length,clone_size,j_call,cdr3_nt,cdr3_aa
TRBV20-1,TRBD1,17,-,TRBJ2-7,TGCAGTGCTAGGGGAAATACCGGGACAGGGACTACCTACGAGCAGTACTTC,CSARGNTGTGTTYEQYF
TRBV3-1,-,14,many,TRBJ2-1,TGTGCCAGCAGCCAGGCCGCGACAAGCAATGAGCAGTTCTTC,CASSQAATSNEQFF
TRBV20-1,TRBD2,16,many,TRBJ2-1,TGCAGTGCTAGATTCCCACAAGCGGGAGGCTCTCCGGAGCAGTTCTTC,CSARFPQAGGSPEQFF
TRBV4-2,-,13,-,TRBJ1-2,TGTGCCAGCAGCGGACGGAGGTCCCGTGGCTACACCTTC,CASSGRRSRGYTF
TRBV19,TRBD1,13,-,TRBJ2-7,TGTGCCAGTAGTATCCCGGACAGGGGCGAGCAGTACTTC,CASSIPDRGEQYF
TRBV28,-,14,many,TRBJ2-7,TGTGCCAGCAGTCTCCCCGGGGCCCCCTACGAGCAGTACTTC,CASSLPGAPYEQYF
TRBV18,TRBD1,13,few,TRBJ2-7,TGTGCCAGCGAAGGACAGGGGGTCTACGAGCAGTACTTC,CASEGQGVYEQYF
TRBV5-1,TRBD1,15,few,TRBJ2-5,TGCGCCAGCAGGTTCACAGGGGGTAATGGAGAGACCCAGTACTTC,CASRFTGGNGETQYF
TRBV28,-,14,many,TRBJ1-4,TGTGCCAGCAGTCCCGGGACTGAGGGTGAAAAACTGTTTTTT,CASSPGTEGEKLFF
TRBV2,-,14,many,TRBJ1-1,TGTGCCAGCAGTGAAGCATTGCGGTACACTGAAGCTTTCTTT,CASSEALRYTEAFF
TRBV30,-,13,few,TRBJ1-4,TGTGCCTGGAGTCGGACAGTGAATGAAAAACTGTTTTTT,CAWSRTVNEKLFF
TRBV27,-,17,many,TRBJ2-2,TGTGCCAGCAGTTTATACCGGACCGCCACGAACACCGGGGAGCTGTTTTTT,CASSLYRTATNTGELFF
TRBV9,-,14,few,TRBJ2-3,TGTGCCAGCGCTACCGGGAGCTGGACAGATACGCAGTATTTT,CASATGSWTDTQYF
TRBV20-1,-,16,many,TRBJ2-3,TGCAGTGCTGCCGGGACTGCGTCCACAAACACAGATACGCAGTATTTT,CSAAGTASTNTDTQYF
TRBV10-3,TRBD1,15,many,TRBJ2-1,TGTGCCATCAGTGACGGGACAGAACTCTACAATGAGCAGTTCTTC,CAISDGTELYNEQFF
TRBV10-1,-,15,few,TRBJ2-3,TGCGCCAGCAGTGAGTCCAGAACGGGCCAGGATACGCAGTATTTT,CASSESRTGQDTQYF
TRBV19,TRBD1,16,few,TRBJ1-1,TGTGCCAGTAGTTCGAACCAGGGGGCGAAGGGGACTGAAGCTTTCTTT,CASSSNQGAKGTEAFF
TRBV24-1,TRBD1,14,many,TRBJ1-5,TGTGCCACCAGTGAAGGAACAGGGGAACAGCCCCAGCATTTT,CATSEGTGEQPQHF
TRBV29-1,-,13,-,TRBJ2-2,TGCAGCGTTGAAAGGGTCGGGACCGGGGAGCTGTTTTTT,CSVERVGTGELFF
TRBV15,-,13,-,TRBJ1-2,TGTGCCACCAGCAGAGATGGGGGCTATGGCTACACCTTC,CATSRDGGYGYTF
TRBV7-9,-,15,-,TRBJ1-1,TGTGCCAGCAGCTTAGGGTGGGGCAGGAACACTGAAGCTTTCTTT,CASSLGWGRNTEAFF
TRBV20-1,TRBD2,23,few,TRBJ2-1,TGCAGTGCCCAGAGACCCAATTTTAGAACCGGGACTAGCGGGCGGCGGTCGGGCAATGAGCAGTTCTTC,CSAQRPNFRTGTSGRRSGNEQFF
TRBV7-9,-,13,many,TRBJ2-5,TGTGCCAGCAGCTCAGGACCAGAAGAGACCCAGTACTTC,CASSSGPEETQYF
TRBV9,-,16,few,TRBJ2-2,TGTGCCAGCAGCCTCGACCCGGGAACTAACACCGGGGAGCTGTTTTTT,CASSLDPGTNTGELFF
TRBV30,-,12,-,TRBJ2-7,TGTGCCCGGAGTGGTGGGAGGTACGAGCAGTACTTC,CARSGGRYEQYF
TRBV2,-,13,many,TRBJ1-5,TGTGCCAGCAGTGAAGCGCCCCTTCAGCCCCAGCATTTT,CASSEAPLQPQHF